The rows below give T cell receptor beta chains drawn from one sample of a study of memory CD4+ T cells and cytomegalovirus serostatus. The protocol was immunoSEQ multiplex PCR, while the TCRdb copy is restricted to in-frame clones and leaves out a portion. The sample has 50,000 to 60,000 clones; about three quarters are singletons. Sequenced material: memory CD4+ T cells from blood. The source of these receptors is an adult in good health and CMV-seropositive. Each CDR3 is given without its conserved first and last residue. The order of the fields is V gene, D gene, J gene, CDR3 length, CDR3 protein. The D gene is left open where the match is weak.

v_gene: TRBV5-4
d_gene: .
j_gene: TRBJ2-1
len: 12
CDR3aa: ASSFLLPNNEQF

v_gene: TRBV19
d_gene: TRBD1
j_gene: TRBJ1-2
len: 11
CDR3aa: ASTRQGHYGYT

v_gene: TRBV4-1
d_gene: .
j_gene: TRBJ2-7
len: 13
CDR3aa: ASSQDPQAYREQY

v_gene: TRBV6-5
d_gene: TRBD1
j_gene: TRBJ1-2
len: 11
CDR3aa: ASRPGTGLGYT

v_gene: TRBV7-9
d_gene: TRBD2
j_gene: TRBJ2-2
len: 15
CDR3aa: ASRSGTSGSLTGELF

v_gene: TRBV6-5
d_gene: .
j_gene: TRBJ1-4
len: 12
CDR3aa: ASSYSFAVEKLF

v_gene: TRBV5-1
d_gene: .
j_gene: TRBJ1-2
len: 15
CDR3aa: ASSFLPSQPNYYGYT

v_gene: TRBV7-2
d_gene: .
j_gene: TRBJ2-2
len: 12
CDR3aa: ASSLGVGTGELF

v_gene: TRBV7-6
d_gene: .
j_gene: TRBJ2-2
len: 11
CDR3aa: ASSRRETGELF

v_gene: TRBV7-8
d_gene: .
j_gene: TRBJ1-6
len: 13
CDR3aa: ASSFYASYNSPLH

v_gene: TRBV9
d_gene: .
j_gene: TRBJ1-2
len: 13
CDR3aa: ASSATVDTTGGYT

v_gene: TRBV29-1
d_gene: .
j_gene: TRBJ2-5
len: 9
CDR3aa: SVELGGTQY

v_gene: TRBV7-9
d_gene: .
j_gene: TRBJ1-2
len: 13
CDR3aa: ASSPRESGGYGYT

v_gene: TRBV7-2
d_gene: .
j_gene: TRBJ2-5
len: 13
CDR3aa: ASSDYGLQTETQY

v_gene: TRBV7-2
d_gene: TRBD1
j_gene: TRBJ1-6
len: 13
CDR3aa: ASSSRQGGNSPLH

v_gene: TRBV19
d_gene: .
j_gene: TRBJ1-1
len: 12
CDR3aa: ASSIGTANTEAF

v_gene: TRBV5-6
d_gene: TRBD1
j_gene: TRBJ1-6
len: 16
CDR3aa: ASSQGTGGASYNSPLH

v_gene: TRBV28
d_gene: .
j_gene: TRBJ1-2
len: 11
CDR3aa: ASSSTGNYGYT

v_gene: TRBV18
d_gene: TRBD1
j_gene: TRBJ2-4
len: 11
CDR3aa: ASSPDRENIQY

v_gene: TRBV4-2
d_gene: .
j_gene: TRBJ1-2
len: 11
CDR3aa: ASSHPDSYGYT

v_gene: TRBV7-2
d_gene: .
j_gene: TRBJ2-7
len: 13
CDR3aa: ASSFGGGQPYEQY

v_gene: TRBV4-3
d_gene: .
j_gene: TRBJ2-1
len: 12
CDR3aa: ASSQGLAYNEQF